These 15 T cell receptor beta chains were all obtained from the same sample, sequenced in a study of tumor and adjacent non-tumor tissue in lung cancer. The template was RNA from unsorted bulk tissue. More than 3 cm separated this lung sample from the edge of the tumor. The library came from three nested PCR rounds adapted from ARM-PCR protocols. TCRdb independently ran MiXCR on the multiplex PCR reads; one entry per CDR3 protein. The table lists about 110,000 distinct CDR3 sequences, about 65% of them singletons. Sequences were obtained from distant non-tumor lung tissue. All receptors come from a man aged 60 to 75 with non-small cell lung cancer.

Points on this clonotype: A read error may be the cause here, since a much bigger clone is one base away. V usage is TRBV30 and J usage is TRBJ1-2; weak D call: TRBD1 (5 bases). The CDR3 length is 12 residues. The V gene's germline CDR1 is GTSNPN and CDR2 SVGIG (reference sequence). CDR3 coding DNA: TGTGCCTGGAGTGGACAGTTCTATGGCTACATCTTC. Translation gives CAWSGQFYGYIF. The full variable domain, rest sourced from reference TRBV30 and TRBJ1-2, is SQTIHQWPATLVQPVGSPLSLECTVEGTSNPNLYWYRQAAGRGLQLLFYSVGIGQISSEVPQNLSASRPQDRQFILSSKKLLLSDSGFYLCAWSGQFYGYIFGSGTRLTVV.

This chain connects TRBV29-1 to TRBJ2-7; D uncertain. The CDR3 covers 13 residues. Germline CDR1 is SQVTM and CDR2 is ANQGSEA. The CDR3 protein is CNIGPKTQGEQYF. For the CDR3, the DNA is TGCAACATTGGACCGAAAACCCAAGGCGAGCAGTACTTC.

As concerns this clonotype: One junction end does not reproduce the germline sequence, and a read error may be involved. The rearrangement links TRBV12-3 or TRBV12-4 to TRBJ2-1; D unclear. This CDR3 is 16 amino acids long. CDR3 in DNA: TGTGCCAGAAGTTTTCGGTCAGCAAGGGACTACAATGAGCAGTTCTTC. Amino acids: CARSFRSARDYNEQFF.

Concerning this clonotype: The conserved phenylalanine or tryptophan is not found at the CDR3 terminus, so this likely reflects a read error. The DNA for the CDR3 is TGCAGTGCTATCGCTGGACAGGGGAACGAGCAGTACTTA. It codes for CSAIAGQGNEQYL. The chain links TRBV20-1 to TRBJ2-7; TRBD1 aligns across 9 bases. Germline V gene sequence: CDR1 DFQATT, CDR2 SNEGSKA (reference sequence). The junction had 6 bases not matched to a gene; V was cut back by 4 bases and J by 5 bases. This CDR3 contains 13 residues.

Concerning this clonotype itself: A read error is possible here, since a much larger clone lies one base away. This sequence joins TRBV12-3 or TRBV12-4 and TRBJ2-1; 7 nucleotides align to TRBD2. This CDR3 is 16 amino acids long. The V segment lost 7 bases and the J segment 5 bases; nucleotides outside the gene matches: 14. CDR3: CASNSNPGTINNEQFF. The CDR3 DNA reads TGTGCCAGCAATTCAAACCCCGGGACTATAAACAATGAGCAGTTCTTC.

About this clonotype: One base away lies a much larger clone, so this may be a sequencing read error. The rearrangement uses TRBV11-2 and TRBJ2-2; D is unresolved. V was cut by 5 bases and J by 7 bases, with 17 bases left in between. The CDR3 spans 15 residues. The germline CDR1 and CDR2 sequences are SGHAT and FQNNGV. The CDR3 reads CASSPSRASSGELFF. The CDR3, as DNA: TGTGCCAGCAGCCCGAGCCGGGCCTCGAGCGGGGAGCTGTTTTTT. Looking up the rest from reference TRBV11-2 and TRBJ2-2 gives the full variable domain: EAGVAQSPRYKIIEKRQSVAFWCNPISGHATLYWYQQILGQGPKLLIQFQNNGVVDDSQLPKDRFSAERLKGVDSTLKIQPAKLEDSAVYLCASSPSRASSGELFFGEGSRLTVL.

Comment on this clonotype: At one end, the junction sequence differs from germline, possibly due to a read error. The chain has TRBV20-1 and TRBJ1-3; D uncertain. The CDR3 contains 13 residues. The germline CDR1 and CDR2 sequences are DFQATT and SNEGSKA (reference sequence). CDR3 protein: CSAKHGGGNTIYF. CDR3 sequence (DNA): TGCAGCGCTAAGCATGGTGGCGGAAACACCATATATTTT.

Regarding this clonotype: The junction and the germline gene differ at one end; a read error may be behind it. The CDR3 nucleotides read TGCAGCGCGAAGAAGGGGACTAGCGGTAGGGGCGGTGAGCAATTCTTC. This encodes CSAKKGTSGRGGEQFF. This rearrangement joins TRBV29-1 to TRBJ2-1; 11 bases fit TRBD2. The CDR3 covers 16 residues. Germline-derived CDR1 and CDR2 are SQVTM and ANQGSEA.

This chain joins TRBV29-1 and TRBJ2-1; D is perhaps TRBD2 (5 bases). The V end was cut by 4 bases, the J end by 4 bases, with 23 bases between. The CDR3 runs 17 residues. Germline CDR1 and CDR2: SQVTM and ANQGSEA. CDR3 DNA sequence: TGCAGCGTTGCAAGGCCGTCTAGCAGGAGGTCTTACAATGAGCAGTTCTTC. Protein product: CSVARPSSRRSYNEQFF.

This clonotype was seen a few times. The rearrangement links TRBV25-1 to TRBJ2-7; D is perhaps TRBD2 (6 bases). Germline lookup yields CDR1 MGHDK and CDR2 SYGVNS. The CDR3 extends over 14 amino acids. With 7 bases removed from V and 2 bases from J, the gap between germline ends came to 15 bases. The CDR3 DNA reads TGTGCCAGCACGGATGGGGGGTATGCCTACGAGCAGTACTTC. Its translation is CASTDGGYAYEQYF.

With respect to this clonotype: This may come from a read error, since a much larger clone is one base off. This rearrangement joins TRBV20-1 to TRBJ2-1; 9 bases are shared with TRBD1. The J call is doubtful: the DNA matches TRBJ2-7 better. Germline V gene sequence: CDR1 DFQATT, CDR2 SNEGSKA (reference sequence). The length of the CDR3 is 12 residues. In nucleotides, the CDR3 is TGCAGTGCGACCGGGACAGGGTATGAGCAGTACTTC. Its protein product is CSATGTGYEQYF.

A remark on this clonotype: A read error may account for a junction end that differs from germline. The rearrangement joins TRBV10-3 to TRBJ2-7; tentative D call: TRBD1 (5 bases). Per the germline V gene, CDR1 is ENHRY and CDR2 is SYGVKD. CDR3 length: 13 residues. The CDR3 bases are TGTGCCACCAGTCAGGGTCCGGAGAGGGAGCAGTACTTC. Protein: CATSQGPEREQYF.

A note on this clonotype: As the CDR3 is not closed by the conserved phenylalanine or tryptophan, this likely results from a read error. V and J are TRBV6-2 or TRBV6-3 and TRBJ1-2; D not resolved. Looked up from germline, CDR1 is MNHEY and CDR2 is SVGEGT. This CDR3 comprises 12 residues. V lost 6 bases, J lost 8 bases, and 13 bases lay in between. CDR3 sequence: CASSSEGRGYTI. The CDR3 DNA reads as TGTGCCAGCAGCTCAGAAGGTCGCGGCTACACCATC.

Ten or more counts support this clonotype. The junction departs from the called germline gene at one end, perhaps through a read error. The CDR3 spells CASSEQGLAGGLLLF. Written as DNA, the CDR3 is TGTGCCAGCAGTGAACAGGGTCTAGCGGGCGGCTTACTGTTATTT. V is TRBV6-1 and J is TRBJ2-3, with TRBD2 identical over 8 bases. CDR1 and CDR2 from the germline V gene are MNHNS and SASEGT. There are 15 residues in the CDR3.

There are many counts of this clonotype. The gene calls are TRBV6-2 or TRBV6-3 and TRBJ2-7; possibly TRBD2 for D (6 bases). The CDR3 loop spans 16 amino acids. Per the germline V gene, CDR1 is MNHEY and CDR2 is SVGEGT. Trimming pared 4 bases from V and 2 bases from J, leaving 18 bases between. CDR3 in DNA: TGTGCCAGCAGTTCCCCGTTGGGTAGCGGACCCTACGAGCAGTACTTC. It specifies CASSSPLGSGPYEQYF.